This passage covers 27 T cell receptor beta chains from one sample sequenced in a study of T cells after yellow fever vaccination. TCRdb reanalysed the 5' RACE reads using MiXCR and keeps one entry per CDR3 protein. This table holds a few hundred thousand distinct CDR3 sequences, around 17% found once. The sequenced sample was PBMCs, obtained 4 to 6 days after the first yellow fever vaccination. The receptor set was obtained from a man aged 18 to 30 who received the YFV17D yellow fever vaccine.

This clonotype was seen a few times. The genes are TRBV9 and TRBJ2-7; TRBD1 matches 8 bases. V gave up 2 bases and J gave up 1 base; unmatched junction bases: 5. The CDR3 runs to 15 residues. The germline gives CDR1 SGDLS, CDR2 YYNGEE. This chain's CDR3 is CASSVETGVSYEQYF. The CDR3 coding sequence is TGTGCCAGCAGCGTCGAGACAGGGGTGTCCTACGAGCAGTACTTC.

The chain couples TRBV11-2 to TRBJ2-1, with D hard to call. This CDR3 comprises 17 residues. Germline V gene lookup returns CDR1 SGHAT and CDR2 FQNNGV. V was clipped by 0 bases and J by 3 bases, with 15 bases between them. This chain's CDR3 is CASSLEGTVNNYNEQFF. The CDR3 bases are TGTGCCAGCAGCTTAGAAGGTACAGTCAACAACTACAATGAGCAGTTCTTC.

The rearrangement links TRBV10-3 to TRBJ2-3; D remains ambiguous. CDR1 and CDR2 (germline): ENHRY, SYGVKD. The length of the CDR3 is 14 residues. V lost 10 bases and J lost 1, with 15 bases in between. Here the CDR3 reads CATQETDGTDTQYF. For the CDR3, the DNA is TGTGCCACCCAAGAAACGGACGGCACAGATACGCAGTATTTT.

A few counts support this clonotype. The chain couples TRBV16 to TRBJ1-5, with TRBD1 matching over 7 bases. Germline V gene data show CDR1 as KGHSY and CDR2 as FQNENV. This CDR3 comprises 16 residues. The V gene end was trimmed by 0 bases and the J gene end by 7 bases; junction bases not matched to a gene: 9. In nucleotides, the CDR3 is TGTGCCAGCAGCCAATCGATCAGGGGGGTACACCAGCCCCAGCATTTT. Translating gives CASSQSIRGVHQPQHF. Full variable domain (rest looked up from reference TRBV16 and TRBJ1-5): GEEVAQTPKHLVRGEGQKAKLYCAPIKGHSYVFWYQQVLKNEFKFLISFQNENVFDETGMPKERFSAKCLPNSPCSLEIQATKLEDSAVYFCASSQSIRGVHQPQHFGDGTRLSIL.

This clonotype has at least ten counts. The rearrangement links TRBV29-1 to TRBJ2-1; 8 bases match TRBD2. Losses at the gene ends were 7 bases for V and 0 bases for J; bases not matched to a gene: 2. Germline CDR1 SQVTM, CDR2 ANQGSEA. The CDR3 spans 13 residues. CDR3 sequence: CSGGGNSYNEQFF. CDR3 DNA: TGCAGCGGCGGGGGGAACTCCTACAATGAGCAGTTCTTC.

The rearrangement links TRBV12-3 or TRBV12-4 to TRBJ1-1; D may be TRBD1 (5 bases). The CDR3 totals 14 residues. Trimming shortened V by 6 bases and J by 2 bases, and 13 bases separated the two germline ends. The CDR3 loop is CASSKRTLNTEAFF. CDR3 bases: TGTGCCAGCAGCAAAAGGACACTTAACACTGAAGCTTTCTTT.

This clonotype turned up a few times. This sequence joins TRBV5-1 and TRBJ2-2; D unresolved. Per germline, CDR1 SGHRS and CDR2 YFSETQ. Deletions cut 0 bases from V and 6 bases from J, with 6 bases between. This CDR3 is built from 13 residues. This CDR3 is CASSLGLPGELFF. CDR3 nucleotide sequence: TGCGCCAGCAGCTTGGGGTTACCCGGGGAGCTGTTTTTT.

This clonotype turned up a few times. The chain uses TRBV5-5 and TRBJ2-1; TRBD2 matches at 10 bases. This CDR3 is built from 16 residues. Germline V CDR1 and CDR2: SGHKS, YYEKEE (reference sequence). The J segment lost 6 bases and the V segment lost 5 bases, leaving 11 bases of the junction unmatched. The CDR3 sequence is CASRPGSGGAVNEQFF. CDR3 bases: TGTGCCAGCAGACCGGGGAGCGGGGGGGCCGTCAATGAGCAGTTCTTC.

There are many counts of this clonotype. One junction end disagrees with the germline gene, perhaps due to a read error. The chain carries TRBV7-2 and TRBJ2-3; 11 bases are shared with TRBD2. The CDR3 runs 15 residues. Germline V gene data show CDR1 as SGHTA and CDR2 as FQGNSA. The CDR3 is CASSIAGGRTDTQYF. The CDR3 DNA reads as TGTGCCAGCAGCATAGCGGGGGGGCGCACAGATACGCAGTATTTT.

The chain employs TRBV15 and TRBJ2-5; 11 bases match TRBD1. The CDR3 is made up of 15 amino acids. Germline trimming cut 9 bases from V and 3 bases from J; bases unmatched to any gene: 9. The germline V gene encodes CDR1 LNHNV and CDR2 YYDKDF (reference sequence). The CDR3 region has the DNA TGTGCCACAGACGGACAGGGGGCGACTAAAGAGACCCAGTACTTC. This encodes CATDGQGATKETQYF.

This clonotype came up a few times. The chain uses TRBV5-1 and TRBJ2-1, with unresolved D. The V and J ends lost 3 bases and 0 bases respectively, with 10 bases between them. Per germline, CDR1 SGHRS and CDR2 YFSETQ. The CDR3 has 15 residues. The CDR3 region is CASSSRTDSYNEQFF. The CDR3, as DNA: TGCGCCAGCAGCTCTCGGACCGACTCCTACAATGAGCAGTTCTTC.

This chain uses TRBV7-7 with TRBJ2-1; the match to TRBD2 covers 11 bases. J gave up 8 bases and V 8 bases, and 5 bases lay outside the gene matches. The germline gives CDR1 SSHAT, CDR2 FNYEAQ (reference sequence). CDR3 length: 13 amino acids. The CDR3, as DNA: TGTGCCAGCGGTCTAGCGGGGGGTTATGAGCAGTTCTTC. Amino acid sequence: CASGLAGGYEQFF.

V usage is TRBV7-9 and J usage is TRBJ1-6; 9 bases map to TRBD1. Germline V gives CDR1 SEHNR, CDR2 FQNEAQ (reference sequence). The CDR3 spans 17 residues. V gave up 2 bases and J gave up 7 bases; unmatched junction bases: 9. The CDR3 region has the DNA TGTGCCAGCAGCTTAATCCAAACAGGGGGCCCGAATTCACCCCTCCACTTT. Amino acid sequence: CASSLIQTGGPNSPLHF.

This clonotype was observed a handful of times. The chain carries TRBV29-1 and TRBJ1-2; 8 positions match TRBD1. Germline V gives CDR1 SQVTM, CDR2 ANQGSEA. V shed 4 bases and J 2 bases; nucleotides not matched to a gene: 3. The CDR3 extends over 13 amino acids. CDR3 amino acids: CSVGRTGNYGYTF. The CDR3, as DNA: TGCAGCGTTGGAAGGACAGGGAACTATGGCTACACCTTC.

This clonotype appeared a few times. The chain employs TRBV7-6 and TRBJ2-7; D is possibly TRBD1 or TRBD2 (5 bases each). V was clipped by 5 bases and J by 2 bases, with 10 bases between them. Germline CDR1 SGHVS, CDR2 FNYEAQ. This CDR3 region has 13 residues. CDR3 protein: CASSGRDAYEQYF. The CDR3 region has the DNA TGTGCCAGCAGCGGACGGGACGCCTACGAGCAGTACTTC. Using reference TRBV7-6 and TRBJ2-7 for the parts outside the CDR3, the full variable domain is GAGVSQSPRYKVTKRGQDVALRCDPISGHVSLYWYRQALGQGPEFLTYFNYEAQQDKSGLPNDRFSAERPEGSISTLTIQRTEQRDSAMYRCASSGRDAYEQYFGPGTRLTVT.

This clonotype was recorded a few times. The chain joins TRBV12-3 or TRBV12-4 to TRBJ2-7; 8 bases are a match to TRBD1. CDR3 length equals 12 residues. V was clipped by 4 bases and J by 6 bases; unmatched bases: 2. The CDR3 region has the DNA TGTGCCAGCAGTTCAGGGGGCGCCGAGCAGTACGTC. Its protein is CASSSGGAEQYV.

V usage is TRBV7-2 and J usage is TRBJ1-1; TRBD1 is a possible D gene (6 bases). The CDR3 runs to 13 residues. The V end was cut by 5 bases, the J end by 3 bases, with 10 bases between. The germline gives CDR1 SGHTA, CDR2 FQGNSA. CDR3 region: CASSQSGDTEAFF. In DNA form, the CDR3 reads TGTGCCAGCAGCCAATCAGGGGACACTGAAGCTTTCTTT.

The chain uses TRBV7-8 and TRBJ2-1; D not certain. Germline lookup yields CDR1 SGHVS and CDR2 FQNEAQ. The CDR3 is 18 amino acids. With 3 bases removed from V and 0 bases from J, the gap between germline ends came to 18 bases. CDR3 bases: TGTGCCAGCAGCTTGAGACGGGTTCACCTGAGCTCCTACAATGAGCAGTTCTTC. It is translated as CASSLRRVHLSSYNEQFF. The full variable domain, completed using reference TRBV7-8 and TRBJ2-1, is GAGVSQSPRYKVAKRGQDVALRCDPISGHVSLFWYQQALGQGPEFLTYFQNEAQLDKSGLPSDRFFAERPEGSVSTLKIQRTQQEDSAVYLCASSLRRVHLSSYNEQFFGPGTRLTVL.

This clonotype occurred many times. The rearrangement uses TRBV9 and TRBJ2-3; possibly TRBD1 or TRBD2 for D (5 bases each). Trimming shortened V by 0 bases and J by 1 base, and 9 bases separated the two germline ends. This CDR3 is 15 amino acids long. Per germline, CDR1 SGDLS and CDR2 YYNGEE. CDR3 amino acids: CASSVAGGGTDTQYF. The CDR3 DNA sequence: TGTGCCAGCAGCGTAGCTGGGGGAGGCACAGATACGCAGTATTTT. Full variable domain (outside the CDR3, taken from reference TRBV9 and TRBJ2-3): DSGVTQTPKHLITATGQRVTLRCSPRSGDLSVYWYQQSLDQGLQFLIQYYNGEERAKGNILERFSAQQFPDLHSELNLSSLELGDSALYFCASSVAGGGTDTQYFGPGTRLTVL.

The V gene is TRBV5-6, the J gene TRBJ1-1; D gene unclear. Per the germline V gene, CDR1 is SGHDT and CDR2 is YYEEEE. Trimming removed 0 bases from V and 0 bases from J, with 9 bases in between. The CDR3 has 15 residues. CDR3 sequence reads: CASSLALLMNTEAFF. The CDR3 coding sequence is TGTGCCAGCAGCTTGGCGTTACTTATGAACACTGAAGCTTTCTTT.

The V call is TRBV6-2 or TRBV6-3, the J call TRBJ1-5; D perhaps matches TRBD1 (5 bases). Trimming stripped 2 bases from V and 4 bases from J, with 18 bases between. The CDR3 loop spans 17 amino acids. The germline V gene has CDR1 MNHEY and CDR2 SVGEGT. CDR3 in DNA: TGTGCCAGCAGTTACGGGGCTGGGGTTAGCAGTAATCAGCCCCAGCATTTT. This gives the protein CASSYGAGVSSNQPQHF.

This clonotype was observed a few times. CDR3 nucleotide sequence: TGTGCCAGCAGTTACTCGAAAGCGGGGGCCGTCTACGAGCAGTACTTC. Its protein is CASSYSKAGAVYEQYF. The chain recombines TRBV6-5 with TRBJ2-7; 8 bases map to TRBD2. Trimming took 0 bases from V and 3 from J; bases not matched to a gene: 7. The CDR3 runs 16 residues. CDR1 and CDR2 from the germline V gene are MNHEY and SVGAGI.

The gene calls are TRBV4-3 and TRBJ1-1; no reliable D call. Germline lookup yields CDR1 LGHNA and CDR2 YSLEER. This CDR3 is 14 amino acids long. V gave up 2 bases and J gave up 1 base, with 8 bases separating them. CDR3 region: CASSQLSWNTEAFF. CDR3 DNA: TGCGCCAGCAGCCAATTATCATGGAACACTGAAGCTTTCTTT.

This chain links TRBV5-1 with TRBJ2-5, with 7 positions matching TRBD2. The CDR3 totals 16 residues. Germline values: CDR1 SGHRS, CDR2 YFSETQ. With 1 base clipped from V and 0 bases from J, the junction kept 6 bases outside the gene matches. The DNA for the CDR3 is TGCGCCAGCAGCTTGCCCAGCGGGGTAAACCAAGAGACCCAGTACTTC. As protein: CASSLPSGVNQETQYF.

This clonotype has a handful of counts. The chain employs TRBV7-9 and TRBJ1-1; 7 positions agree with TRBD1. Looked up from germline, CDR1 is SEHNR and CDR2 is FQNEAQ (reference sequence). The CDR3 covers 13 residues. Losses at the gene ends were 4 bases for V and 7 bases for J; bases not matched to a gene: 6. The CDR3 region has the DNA TGTGCCAGCAGCTCGTCAGGGGGGGGTGAAGCTTTCTTT. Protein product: CASSSSGGGEAFF.

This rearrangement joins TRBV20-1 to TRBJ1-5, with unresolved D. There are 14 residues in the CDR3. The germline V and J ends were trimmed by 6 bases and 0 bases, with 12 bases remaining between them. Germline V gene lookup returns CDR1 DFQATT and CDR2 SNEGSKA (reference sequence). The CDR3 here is CSARKAYSNQPQHF. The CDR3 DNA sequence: TGCAGTGCAAGGAAGGCCTATAGCAATCAGCCCCAGCATTTT.

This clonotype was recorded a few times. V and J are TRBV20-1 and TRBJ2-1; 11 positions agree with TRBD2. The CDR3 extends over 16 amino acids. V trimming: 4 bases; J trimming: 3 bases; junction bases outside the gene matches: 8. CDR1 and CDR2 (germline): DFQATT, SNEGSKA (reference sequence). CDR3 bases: TGCAGTGCTAAAGATAGCGGGGGGGAACACTACAATGAGCAGTTCTTC. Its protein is CSAKDSGGEHYNEQFF.